Below, 29 T cell receptor beta chains from the same sample are listed, as sequenced in a study of CD8+CD57+ T cells in acquired aplastic anemia. Template material for TCR beta VDJ and CDR3 profiling consisted of genomic DNA. A single record per CDR3 protein comes from TCRdb applying MiXCR to the reads. The repertoire holds around 130,000 distinct CDR3 sequences, with about half as singletons. Sequenced material: sorted CD4+, CD8+, or CD8+CD57+ T cells (not recorded which) from PBMCs. The receptors stem from a human donor in good health, serving as a control.

The chain recombines TRBV18 with TRBJ1-1, with 7 nucleotides matching TRBD1. The V gene end was trimmed by 2 bases and the J gene end by 11 bases; junction bases not matched to a gene: 11. The germline CDR1 and CDR2 sequences are KGHSH and LQKENI. The CDR3 extends over 14 amino acids. The CDR3 loop is CASSPRQGELGAFF. In DNA form, the CDR3 reads TGTGCCAGCTCACCAAGGCAGGGGGAACTGGGGGCTTTCTTT.

V usage is TRBV19 and J usage is TRBJ1-5, with a weak D call TRBD1 (5 bases). The germline V gene has CDR1 LNHDA and CDR2 SQIVND (reference sequence). CDR3 size: 15 residues. V lost 3 bases to trimming and J lost 1 base, with 10 bases between them. CDR3 DNA: TGTGCCAGTAGTATTTCGGCAGGGAGCAATCAGCCCCAGCATTTT. Its translation is CASSISAGSNQPQHF.

This clonotype was recorded at least ten times. The chain carries TRBV6-1 and TRBJ1-2; unclear D gene. V lost 5 bases and J lost 8, with 21 bases in between. Germline CDR1 is MNHNS and CDR2 is SASEGT. The CDR3 totals 15 residues. The CDR3 bases are TGTGCCAGCAGTACGGATAACCGGATAGGGAAAGGCTACACCTTC. Protein: CASSTDNRIGKGYTF.

Note on this clonotype: The final CDR3 position lacks the conserved phenylalanine or tryptophan, pointing to a likely read error. The CDR3 region has the DNA TGCAGCGTCGGAGCGGCAGCCACTGAAGCTTTCTCT. Its translation: CSVGAAATEAFS. The rearrangement links TRBV29-1 to TRBJ1-1; no clear D gene. This CDR3 comprises 12 residues. Germline V gene data show CDR1 as SQVTM and CDR2 as ANQGSEA. V was pared by 6 bases and J by 4 bases, with 12 bases between.

CDR3 bases: TGCAGTGCTAGGACTAGCGAGTACTTC. It is translated as CSARTSEYF. This chain uses TRBV20-1 with TRBJ2-5; 8 bases line up with TRBD2. V was pared by 3 bases and J by 12 bases, with 0 bases of the junction left unmatched. Germline CDR1 DFQATT, CDR2 SNEGSKA (reference sequence). The CDR3 runs 9 residues.

This clonotype has more than one count but fewer than ten. The rearrangement links TRBV2 to TRBJ2-7; 8 positions agree with TRBD1. V dropped 6 bases and J dropped 2; count of bases not matched to a gene: 9. Looked up from germline, CDR1 is SNHLY and CDR2 is FYNNEI. CDR3 length: 15 amino acids. The CDR3 sequence is CASSEGQEFPYEQYF. The CDR3 coding sequence is TGTGCCAGCAGCGAGGGACAGGAATTCCCCTACGAGCAGTACTTC.

As regards this clonotype: A much larger clone is a single base away; this may be a read error. The chain links TRBV19 to TRBJ1-3; no reliable D call. Germline loops: CDR1 LNHDA, CDR2 SQIVND (reference sequence). The CDR3 is 14 residues long. CDR3: CASSNGEGGNAIYF. The CDR3 coding sequence is TGTGCCAGTAGTAACGGGGAAGGAGGAAACGCCATATATTTT.

In regard to this clonotype: With a much larger clone just one base away, this may be a read error. The chain carries TRBV3-1 and TRBJ1-2; TRBD1 matches at 7 bases. The CDR3 sequence is 18 residues long. CDR1 LGHDT and CDR2 YNNKEL come from the germline V gene (reference sequence). J was trimmed by 3 bases and V by 3 bases; bases with no gene match: 16. The CDR3 coding sequence is TGTGCCAGCAGCCACCGGGCAGGGGGTCGATGCCTTGACTATGGCTACACCTTC. Protein product: CASSHRAGGRCLDYGYTF.

The gene calls are TRBV10-3 and TRBJ1-1; D is ambiguous. V was clipped by 6 bases and J by 1 base, with 9 bases between them. The CDR3 is 13 amino acids. Germline V gene sequence: CDR1 ENHRY, CDR2 SYGVKD. The CDR3 here is CAIRWQQNTEAFF. The CDR3 nucleotides read TGTGCCATCAGGTGGCAGCAGAACACTGAAGCTTTCTTT.

There are many counts of this clonotype. CDR3 sequence reads: CASSGLGTDTQYF. In nucleotides, the CDR3 is TGTGCCAGCTCGGGCCTGGGCACAGATACGCAGTATTTT. This chain connects TRBV6-5 to TRBJ2-3; D not resolved. CDR1 is MNHEY and CDR2 is SVGAGI in the germline V gene. The CDR3 totals 13 residues. V gave up 8 bases and J gave up 1 base, with 10 bases separating them.

This clonotype was observed a few times. V and J are TRBV9 and TRBJ2-1; 12 positions agree with TRBD2. The CDR3 is 15 residues long. Germline CDR1 is SGDLS and CDR2 is YYNGEE. The V segment lost 1 base and the J segment 6 bases; nucleotides outside the gene matches: 2. In DNA, the CDR3 is TGTGCCAGCAGCGTACAGGGACTAGCGGGCAATGAGCAGTTCTTC. Its protein is CASSVQGLAGNEQFF.

Concerning this clonotype itself: With a much larger clone just one base away, this may be a read error. The chain uses TRBV6-5 and TRBJ1-2; the D gene is possibly TRBD1 (6 bases). Germline V gives CDR1 MNHEY, CDR2 SVGAGI. The CDR3 spans 17 residues. The CDR3 sequence: CASSYSGLGGADYGHTF. The CDR3, as DNA: TGTGCCAGCAGTTACTCGGGTCTGGGGGGGGCGGACTATGGCCACACCTTC.

J is TRBJ2-2 and V is TRBV19; D is perhaps TRBD1 or TRBD2 (6 bases each). The germline gives CDR1 LNHDA, CDR2 SQIVND (reference sequence). Trimming shortened V by 6 bases and J by 0 bases, and 8 bases separated the two germline ends. CDR3 length equals 14 residues. CDR3 coding DNA: TGTGCCAGTAGGGAGGGGGCGAACACCGGGGAGCTGTTTTTT. This encodes CASREGANTGELFF.

The chain has TRBV9 and TRBJ2-6; TRBD1 matches 7 bases. The ends lost 0 bases at V and 0 bases at J; junction bases unmatched: 6. Germline V CDR1 and CDR2: SGDLS, YYNGEE. The CDR3 length is 18 residues. In DNA, the CDR3 is TGTGCCAGCAGCGTAGGTGCAGGGGGAAGCTCTGGGGCCAACGTCCTGACTTTC. It encodes CASSVGAGGSSGANVLTF.

This chain joins TRBV19 and TRBJ1-2; possible D gene TRBD1, 5 bases. The ends were cut back, 2 bases at V and 7 bases at J, with 11 bases in the middle. This CDR3 spans 13 amino acids. From germline, CDR1 is LNHDA and CDR2 SQIVND (reference sequence). The CDR3 DNA reads TGTGCCAGTAGTATACGCGGGGCGCCTGGCTACACCTTC. Its translation is CASSIRGAPGYTF.

This clonotype appeared many times. Written as DNA, the CDR3 is TGCAGTGTTCAGGGGGATGCTCAGCCCCAGCATTTT. Protein sequence: CSVQGDAQPQHF. The chain links TRBV20-1 to TRBJ1-5, with 7 positions matching TRBD1. Looked up from germline, CDR1 is DFQATT and CDR2 is SNEGSKA (reference sequence). Germline trimming cut 7 bases from V and 6 bases from J; bases unmatched to any gene: 6. This CDR3 comprises 12 residues.

This clonotype was picked up one time. A much larger clone sits a single nucleotide away, making a read error possible. The conserved final phenylalanine or tryptophan is absent from the CDR3, which likely points to a read error. The chain combines TRBV3-1 with TRBJ1-1; 9 nucleotides match TRBD1. The CDR3 is 16 residues long. The V gene's germline CDR1 is LGHDT and CDR2 YNNKEL (reference sequence). With 4 bases clipped from V and 1 base from J, the junction kept 7 bases outside the gene matches. CDR3 sequence: CASSPPGTGKNTEAFL. The CDR3 region has the DNA TGTGCCAGCAGCCCCCCCGGGACAGGGAAGAACACTGAAGCTTTCCTT.

This clonotype was observed many times. The chain is built from TRBV9 and TRBJ1-2, with D unclear. The CDR3 spans 15 residues. The germline V gene has CDR1 SGDLS and CDR2 YYNGEE. V was trimmed by 3 bases and J by 7 bases, leaving 19 bases between them. CDR3 nucleotides: TGTGCCAGCAGCGCCTTCCCACTCCTCCGGTCTGGCTACACCTTC. This codes for CASSAFPLLRSGYTF.

V and J are TRBV24-1 and TRBJ2-5, with D possibly being TRBD1 or TRBD2 (6 bases each). Looked up from germline, CDR1 is KGHDR and CDR2 is SFDVKD. This CDR3 contains 14 residues. Trimming took off 6 bases at V and 4 bases at J, with 14 bases between the two ends. CDR3: CATSTGAVAETQYF. CDR3 nucleotide sequence: TGTGCCACCAGTACGGGGGCCGTGGCAGAGACCCAGTACTTC.

This clonotype has more than one count but fewer than ten. A read error may be the cause here, since a much bigger clone is one base away. The chain uses TRBV7-9 and TRBJ1-3, with a tentative D call TRBD1 (5 bases). In germline, CDR1 is SEHNR, CDR2 FQNEAQ (reference sequence). This CDR3 comprises 15 residues. This chain's CDR3 is CASSQIGTSGNAIYF. Here the CDR3 DNA reads TGTGCCAGCAGCCAGATCGGGACGTCTGGAAACGCCATATATTTT. The whole variable domain, filled in from reference TRBV7-9 and TRBJ1-3, reads DTGVSQNPRHKITKRGQNVTFRCDPISEHNRLYWYRQTLGQGPEFLTYFQNEAQLEKSRLLSDRFSAERPKGSFSTLEIQRTEQGDSAMYLCASSQIGTSGNAIYFGEGSWLTVV.

The V gene is TRBV2, the J gene TRBJ2-7; tentatively, D is TRBD2 (6 bases). There are 15 residues in the CDR3. The ends were cut back, 7 bases at V and 4 bases at J, with 20 bases in the middle. Germline-derived CDR1 and CDR2 are SNHLY and FYNNEI. CDR3 DNA: TGTGCCAGCACGGAGGGATTTCTTAAGAGGTACGAGCAGTACTTC. It encodes CASTEGFLKRYEQYF.

There are many counts of this clonotype. This chain links TRBV7-9 with TRBJ2-5; 7 positions match TRBD1. In germline, CDR1 is SEHNR, CDR2 FQNEAQ (reference sequence). The ends lost 5 bases at V and 3 bases at J; junction bases unmatched: 6. The CDR3 runs to 14 residues. CDR3 sequence (DNA): TGTGCCAGCAGCACATGGGACAGCAAAGAGACCCAGTACTTC. Translation: CASSTWDSKETQYF.

The rearrangement links TRBV10-1 to TRBJ1-6; D call uncertain. Trimming shortened V by 4 bases and J by 8 bases, and 9 bases separated the two germline ends. Looked up from germline, CDR1 is WNHNN and CDR2 is SYGVQD (reference sequence). The CDR3 extends over 13 amino acids. CDR3 DNA sequence: TGCGCCAGCAGTGGTACTCTTTATTCACCCCTCCACTTT. It encodes CASSGTLYSPLHF.

This clonotype occurred a few times. This sequence joins TRBV11-1 and TRBJ1-6; 9 bases fit TRBD1. CDR1 is SGHAT, CDR2 FQDESV, per germline (reference sequence). The trim removed 5 bases at V and 8 bases at J, leaving 7 bases unmatched. The CDR3 has 15 residues. The chain's CDR3 is CASSKGQGRDSPLHF. CDR3 DNA sequence: TGTGCCAGCAGCAAAGGACAGGGGAGGGATTCACCCCTCCACTTT. The full variable domain, with the rest looked up from reference TRBV11-1 and TRBJ1-6, is EAEVAQSPRYKITEKSQAVAFWCDPISGHATLYWYRQILGQGPELLVQFQDESVVDDSQLPKDRFSAERLKGVDSTLKIQPAELGDSAMYLCASSKGQGRDSPLHFGNGTRLTVT.

The J gene is TRBJ2-7, the V gene TRBV7-3, with D perhaps TRBD1 (5 bases). The CDR3 has 11 amino acids. The germline gives CDR1 SGHTA, CDR2 FQGTGA. Trimming removed 7 bases at V and 12 bases at J, with 16 bases between. CDR3 DNA sequence: TGTGCCAGCATCAACTGGGGCCAACCGTACTTC. Translated, it gives CASINWGQPYF.

This rearrangement joins TRBV25-1 to TRBJ2-3; 7 bases fit TRBD1. Germline assignment: CDR1 MGHDK and CDR2 SYGVNS. V trimming: 6 bases; J trimming: 2 bases; junction bases outside the gene matches: 11. The CDR3 totals 16 residues. The CDR3 sequence: CASSQGDREPTDTQYF. For the CDR3, the DNA is TGTGCCAGCAGCCAAGGAGACAGGGAACCCACAGATACGCAGTATTTT.

This clonotype was detected ten times or more. The CDR3 DNA reads as TGTGCTAGTGCGCGGGACAGGGGCCAACAAGCTTTCTTT. As protein: CASARDRGQQAFF. This chain links TRBV12-5 with TRBJ1-1; TRBD1 agrees at 10 bases. V lost 7 bases and J lost 9; bases outside the gene matches: 8. CDR1 and CDR2 (germline): LGHNT, FRNRAP. The CDR3 totals 13 residues.

This clonotype was observed a few times. This may arise from a read error, as a much more abundant clone is one base away. The genes are TRBV12-5 and TRBJ1-2; no firm D call. The CDR3 sequence is 13 residues long. Germline lookup yields CDR1 LGHNT and CDR2 FRNRAP. CDR3 nucleotides: TGTGCTAGTGGTCTAGGGTGGGCGGGAGGCTACGCCTTC. Its protein product is CASGLGWAGGYAF. Based on the CDR3 plus reference TRBV12-5 and TRBJ1-2, the full variable domain is DARVTQTPRHKVTEMGQEVTMRCQPILGHNTVFWYRQTMMQGLELLAYFRNRAPLDDSGMPKDRFSAEMPDATLATLKIQPSEPRDSAVYFCASGLGWAGGYAFGSGTRLTVV.

As concerns this clonotype: A read error may explain this, as a much larger clone is one base away. The V and J genes are TRBV3-1 and TRBJ2-1; a possible D gene is TRBD2 (6 bases). This CDR3 region has 15 residues. CDR1 and CDR2 from the germline V gene are LGHDT and YNNKEL (reference sequence). In nucleotides, the CDR3 is TGTGCCAGCAGCGAACGACTAGGAGGGGATGATGAGCAGCTCTTC. It codes for CASSERLGGDDEQLF.